The 18 T cell receptor beta chains below all came from one sample that was sequenced in a study of Graves' ophthalmopathy and Graves' hyperthyroidism. Amplification from RNA transcripts yielded the TCR beta CDR3 regions. Investigators did first-round RT-PCR with HTBI primers, then second-round multiplex PCR. MiXCR, applied by TCRdb to the multiplex PCR reads, yields one record per CDR3 protein. The table includes 400,000 to 450,000 distinct CDR3 sequences, under 25% detected once. The sequenced sample consisted of peripheral blood. Receptors originate from a woman between 18 and 30 years old with stable Graves' hyperthyroidism.

This clonotype was found a few times. The chain is built from TRBV6-1 and TRBJ2-5; TRBD1 aligns across 8 bases. The CDR3 is made up of 16 amino acids. Trimming cost V 8 bases and J 1 base; bases outside gene matches: 12. Germline CDR1 MNHNS, CDR2 SASEGT. The CDR3 reads CASGGTGHRSQETQYF. The CDR3 DNA follows: TGTGCCAGCGGGGGGACAGGCCATCGGTCCCAAGAGACCCAGTACTTC.

This clonotype was recorded at least ten times. J is TRBJ1-2 and V is TRBV4-2, with D tentatively TRBD1 (6 bases). Trimming stripped 3 bases from V and 4 bases from J, with 18 bases between. Germline V CDR1 and CDR2: LGHNA, YNFKEQ. This CDR3 contains 16 residues. CDR3 sequence (DNA): TGTGCCAGCAGCCAGCCTTCAGGGGACCTCAGCTATGGCTACACCTTC. Translated: CASSQPSGDLSYGYTF.

The rearrangement uses TRBV15 and TRBJ1-2; 8 nucleotides match TRBD1. CDR3 size: 14 residues. Per germline, CDR1 LNHNV and CDR2 YYDKDF (reference sequence). The trim removed 1 base at V and 4 bases at J, leaving 2 bases unmatched. The CDR3 sequence: CATSRGTGGYGYTF. CDR3 sequence (DNA): TGTGCCACCAGCAGAGGAACAGGGGGCTATGGCTACACCTTC.

The CDR3 here is CASSPGDRSGYGYTF. The CDR3 DNA is TGCGCCAGCAGCCCCGGGGACAGGAGTGGCTATGGCTACACCTTC. V and J are TRBV5-1 and TRBJ1-2; 8 nucleotides agree with TRBD1. J lost 4 bases, V lost 4 bases, and 9 bases had no gene match. Germline CDR1 reads SGHRS; CDR2 reads YFSETQ. The CDR3 totals 15 residues.

This clonotype was seen many times. The chain joins TRBV4-3 to TRBJ1-1, with D unresolved. Germline CDR1 reads LGHNA; CDR2 reads YSLEER. Trimming pared 0 bases from V and 1 base from J, leaving 15 bases between. The CDR3 loop spans 17 amino acids. The CDR3: CASSQDGFSDSNTEAFF. As DNA, the CDR3 is TGCGCCAGCAGCCAAGATGGGTTTTCGGACTCGAACACTGAAGCTTTCTTT.

This clonotype was counted only a few times. This sequence joins TRBV29-1 and TRBJ2-3; no definite D call. Trimming took off 1 base at V and 6 bases at J, with 11 bases between the two ends. This CDR3 is built from 13 residues. Germline CDR1 and CDR2: SQVTM and ANQGSEA. CDR3 bases: TGCAGCGTTGAAGGCCCCCCCAGGGATACGCAGTATTTT. This codes for CSVEGPPRDTQYF.

This clonotype has ten or more counts. The chain is built from TRBV19 and TRBJ2-2, with D hard to call. Germline V gene sequence: CDR1 LNHDA, CDR2 SQIVND (reference sequence). V was cut by 3 bases and J by 4 bases, with 3 bases left in between. This CDR3 has 12 residues. CDR3 bases: TGTGCCAGTAGTATTACCACCGGGGAGCTGTTTTTT. Encoded protein: CASSITTGELFF.

This clonotype occurred many times. The chain uses TRBV28 and TRBJ2-7; D is possibly TRBD1 or TRBD2 (5 bases each). The V end was cut by 4 bases, the J end by 3 bases, with 16 bases between. The germline V gene has CDR1 MDHEN and CDR2 SYDVKM. The CDR3 contains 15 residues. Written as DNA, the CDR3 is TGTGCCAGCAGTTGGGCTGGGACGGGCGTCTACGAGCAGTACTTC. Its protein product is CASSWAGTGVYEQYF. The entire variable domain, with the rest obtained from reference TRBV28 and TRBJ2-7, is as follows: DVKVTQSSRYLVKRTGEKVFLECVQDMDHENMFWYRQDPGLGLRLIYFSYDVKMKEKGDIPEGYSVSREKKERFSLILESASTNQTSMYLCASSWAGTGVYEQYFGPGTRLTVT.

The sample holds many counts of this clonotype. This chain joins TRBV12-3 or TRBV12-4 and TRBJ2-7; 9 nucleotides align to TRBD2. The CDR3 contains 15 residues. The junction had 7 bases not matched to a gene; V was cut back by 6 bases and J by 1 base. The chain's CDR3 is CASSPSGVASYEQYF. In nucleotides, the CDR3 is TGTGCCAGCAGCCCTAGCGGGGTCGCTTCCTACGAGCAGTACTTC.

The sample holds many counts of this clonotype. The chain employs TRBV12-3 or TRBV12-4 and TRBJ1-1; D gene ambiguous. This CDR3 region has 15 residues. V lost 7 bases, J lost 4 bases, and 19 bases lay in between. The CDR3 region is CASTQRTAMSTEAFF. CDR3 nucleotides: TGTGCCAGCACCCAACGAACAGCGATGTCCACTGAAGCTTTCTTT.

This clonotype was picked up many times. This chain links TRBV7-9 with TRBJ2-5; D ambiguous. This CDR3 is 12 amino acids long. V dropped 1 base and J dropped 5 bases, with 5 bases sitting between them. Germline values: CDR1 SEHNR, CDR2 FQNEAQ (reference sequence). CDR3 nucleotide sequence: TGTGCCAGCAGCTTAGGGAGCGAGACCCAGTACTTC. This translates into CASSLGSETQYF.

This clonotype has just a few counts. It may be a read error: a sequence one base away is much more abundant. The V and J genes are TRBV9 and TRBJ2-5; no clear D gene. Germline V CDR1 and CDR2: SGDLS, YYNGEE. Trimming left V 7 bases short and J 3 bases short, with 1 base between. This CDR3 region has 9 residues. The CDR3 here is CASEETQYF. The CDR3 nucleotides read TGTGCCAGCGAAGAGACCCAGTACTTC. Full variable domain (rest looked up from reference TRBV9 and TRBJ2-5): DSGVTQTPKHLITATGQRVTLRCSPRSGDLSVYWYQQSLDQGLQFLIQYYNGEERAKGNILERFSAQQFPDLHSELNLSSLELGDSALYFCASEETQYFGPGTRLLVL.

This clonotype occurred many times. The rearrangement joins TRBV20-1 to TRBJ2-2; D ambiguous. Germline CDR1 and CDR2: DFQATT and SNEGSKA (reference sequence). CDR3 length: 13 residues. The ends were cut back, 1 base at V and 4 bases at J, with 7 bases in the middle. The chain's CDR3 is CSARGHVTGELFF. Here the CDR3 DNA reads TGCAGTGCTAGAGGACACGTCACCGGGGAGCTGTTTTTT.

This clonotype came up many times. The chain has TRBV4-1 and TRBJ2-2; weak D call: TRBD2 (6 bases). V was pared by 0 bases and J by 2 bases, with 13 bases between. This CDR3 comprises 17 residues. The germline V gene has CDR1 MGHRA and CDR2 YSYEKL. For the CDR3, the DNA is TGCGCCAGCAGCCAAGATTTGGCGGGGATCAACACCGGGGAGCTGTTTTTT. It codes for CASSQDLAGINTGELFF.

The rearrangement uses TRBV6-5 and TRBJ2-3; D may match TRBD1 or TRBD2 (5 bases each). Trimming stripped 0 bases from V and 4 bases from J, with 14 bases between. Germline loops: CDR1 MNHEY, CDR2 SVGAGI. The CDR3 extends over 16 amino acids. Here the CDR3 DNA reads TGTGCCAGCAGTTACTCGACTAAGAGGGGCCCAGATACGCAGTATTTT. It encodes CASSYSTKRGPDTQYF.

The V and J genes are TRBV4-1 and TRBJ2-7, with TRBD1 identical over 7 bases. J lost 2 bases, V lost 1 base, and 5 bases had no gene match. This CDR3 region has 15 residues. In germline, CDR1 is MGHRA, CDR2 YSYEKL. The CDR3 reads CASSQATGSAYEQYF. CDR3 nucleotide sequence: TGCGCCAGCAGCCAAGCGACAGGGTCGGCCTACGAGCAGTACTTC.

This clonotype was recorded many times. The chain combines TRBV2 with TRBJ2-5; 13 bases agree with TRBD2. With V trimmed by 8 bases and J by 4 bases, 4 bases remained unmatched. CDR1 and CDR2 (germline): SNHLY, FYNNEI. The CDR3 totals 14 residues. DNA for the CDR3: TGTGCCAGCCGGACTAGCGGGGGCTCAGAGACCCAGTACTTC. Amino acid sequence: CASRTSGGSETQYF. The variable domain in full, completed from reference TRBV2 and TRBJ2-5, reads EPEVTQTPSHQVTQMGQEVILRCVPISNHLYFYWYRQILGQKVEFLVSFYNNEISEKSEIFDDQFSVERPDGSNFTLKIRSTKLEDSAMYFCASRTSGGSETQYFGPGTRLLVL.

This clonotype was observed many times. This rearrangement joins TRBV11-1 to TRBJ1-1; D is possibly TRBD1 (6 bases). Per the germline V gene, CDR1 is SGHAT and CDR2 is FQDESV (reference sequence). The CDR3 loop spans 14 amino acids. V lost 2 bases and J lost 4, with 11 bases in between. CDR3 loop: CASSLTAQGTEAFF. The CDR3 DNA reads TGTGCCAGCAGCTTAACGGCACAGGGCACTGAAGCTTTCTTT.